Detailed here is one TCR beta chain. Its antigen is as yet unknown. This sample was included in a study of post-analysis software for immune sequencing data. Study-level points and caveats: The study found significantly lower normalized Chao1 diversity in multiple sclerosis patients than in controls.

Unique molecular identifiers featured in each of the TCR beta cDNA libraries. Each CDR3 protein gets one entry after TCRdb re-called the PCR reads with MiXCR. This table holds about 460,000 distinct CDR3 sequences, roughly 45% found once. The TCR sequence derives from a girl aged 10 to 17 with multiple sclerosis. The sequencing input was blood.

Here the CDR3 reads CASSAQGRKGTGELFF. DNA for the CDR3: TGTGCCAGCAGTGCTCAGGGGAGAAAGGGCACCGGGGAGCTGTTTTTT. V is TRBV12-3 or TRBV12-4 and J is TRBJ2-2; D possibly corresponds to TRBD1 (6 bases). The CDR3 is 16 amino acids. Trimming shortened V by 5 bases and J by 4 bases, and 17 bases separated the two germline ends.